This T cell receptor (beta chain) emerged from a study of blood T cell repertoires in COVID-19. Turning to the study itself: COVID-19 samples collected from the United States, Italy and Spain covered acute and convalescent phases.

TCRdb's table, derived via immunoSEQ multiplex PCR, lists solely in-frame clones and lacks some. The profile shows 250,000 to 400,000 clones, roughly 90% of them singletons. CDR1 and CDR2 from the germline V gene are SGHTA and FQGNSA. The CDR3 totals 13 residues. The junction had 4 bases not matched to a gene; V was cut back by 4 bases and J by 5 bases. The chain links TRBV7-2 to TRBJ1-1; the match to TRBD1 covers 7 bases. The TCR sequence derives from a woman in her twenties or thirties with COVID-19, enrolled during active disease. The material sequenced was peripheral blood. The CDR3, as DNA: TGTGCCAGCAGCTCCTACAGGGGAACTGAAGCTTTCTTT. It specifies CASSSYRGTEAFF.